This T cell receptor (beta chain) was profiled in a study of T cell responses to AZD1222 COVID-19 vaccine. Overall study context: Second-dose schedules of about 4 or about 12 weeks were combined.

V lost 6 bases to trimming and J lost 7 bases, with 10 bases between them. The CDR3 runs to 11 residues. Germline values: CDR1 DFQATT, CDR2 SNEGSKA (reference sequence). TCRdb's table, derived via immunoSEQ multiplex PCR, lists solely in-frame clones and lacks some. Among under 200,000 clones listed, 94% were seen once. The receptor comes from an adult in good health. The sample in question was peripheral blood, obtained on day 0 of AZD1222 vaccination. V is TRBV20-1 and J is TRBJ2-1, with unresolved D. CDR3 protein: CSANARNEQFF. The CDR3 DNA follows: TGCAGTGCGAACGCTAGGAATGAGCAGTTCTTC.